The rows below give T cell receptor beta chains drawn from one sample of a study of memory CD4+ T cells and cytomegalovirus serostatus. Produced via immunoSEQ multiplex PCR; TCRdb's table is partial and in-frame only. This table holds approximately 47,000 clones, around four fifths found once. The specimen sequenced was memory CD4+ T cells from blood. The origin of the receptors is an adult in good health and CMV-seronegative. The CDR3 runs from the conserved cysteine through the conserved F or W. A D gene is named only where the DNA matches it firmly. Not every row has a clone size; where given, it reads once, few, many or a size class.

length: 13; D: NA; size: NA; V: TRBV5-1; J: TRBJ1-2; DNA: TGCGCCAGCAGCTTGCAGGGTGACTATGGCTACACCTTC; CDR3: CASSLQGDYGYTF
length: 12; D: NA; size: few; V: TRBV28; J: TRBJ1-1; DNA: TGTGCCAGCAGTTTTCAGACGACTGAAGCTTTCTTT; CDR3: CASSFQTTEAFF
length: 13; D: TRBD1; size: NA; V: TRBV6-5; J: TRBJ2-1; DNA: TGTGCCAGCAGTTATAGAACGAGGACAGGGCAGTTCTTC; CDR3: CASSYRTRTGQFF
length: 14; D: NA; size: NA; V: TRBV6-1; J: TRBJ2-3; DNA: TGTGCCAGCAGCCAAGGGGGTAGGACAGATACGCAGTATTTT; CDR3: CASSQGGRTDTQYF
length: 12; D: NA; size: NA; V: TRBV19; J: TRBJ2-1; DNA: TGTGCCAGTAGCGGACAGTACAATGAGCAGTTCTTC; CDR3: CASSGQYNEQFF
length: 15; D: NA; size: few; V: TRBV5-1; J: TRBJ1-4; DNA: TGCGCCAGCAATTCAGGTGATCTAGGTTCCTCAAAACTGTTTTTT; CDR3: CASNSGDLGSSKLFF
length: 15; D: TRBD1; size: NA; V: TRBV5-6; J: TRBJ1-3; DNA: TGTGCCAGCAGCCTCACGGGGACAGGTCCAAACACCATATATTTT; CDR3: CASSLTGTGPNTIYF
length: 16; D: TRBD1; size: NA; V: TRBV19; J: TRBJ1-1; DNA: TGTGCCAGTAGTCTAACAGGGGAAGGGTTGAACACTGAAGCTTTCTTT; CDR3: CASSLTGEGLNTEAFF
length: 13; D: NA; size: NA; V: TRBV6-1; J: TRBJ1-5; DNA: TGTGCCAGCAGGGCAGGGGGCAATCAGCCCCAGCATTTT; CDR3: CASRAGGNQPQHF
length: 13; D: NA; size: few; V: TRBV6-1; J: TRBJ1-5; DNA: TGTGCCAGCAGTGCGTCCTGGGACCAGCCCCAGCATTTT; CDR3: CASSASWDQPQHF
length: 14; D: TRBD1; size: NA; V: TRBV19; J: TRBJ1-4; DNA: TGTGCCAGTAGCCGGGACAGCTCTAATGAAAAACTGTTTTTT; CDR3: CASSRDSSNEKLFF
length: 15; D: NA; size: NA; V: TRBV25-1; J: TRBJ1-5; DNA: TGTGCCAGCAGTAAAGGGAGTGGGTTCAATCAGCCCCAGCATTTT; CDR3: CASSKGSGFNQPQHF
length: 15; D: NA; size: NA; V: TRBV7-8; J: TRBJ2-7; DNA: TGTGCCAGCAGCTTAGGGACGGGACGCTCCTACGAGCAGTACTTC; CDR3: CASSLGTGRSYEQYF
length: 16; D: NA; size: NA; V: TRBV5-6; J: TRBJ2-1; DNA: TGTGCCAGCACTTCACTCGGCGTCAGCTCCTACAATGAGCAGTTCTTC; CDR3: CASTSLGVSSYNEQFF
length: 12; D: NA; size: NA; V: TRBV19; J: TRBJ1-2; DNA: TGTGCCAGTAGCCATTCAGCGGATGGCTACACCTTC; CDR3: CASSHSADGYTF
length: 11; D: NA; size: NA; V: TRBV28; J: TRBJ1-2; DNA: TGTGCCAGCACCTCATGGGGTGGCTACACCTTC; CDR3: CASTSWGGYTF
length: 15; D: TRBD2; size: NA; V: TRBV7-6; J: TRBJ2-5; DNA: TGTGCCAGCAGCCTGGGGGGGAACCTGTTGGAGACCCAGTACTTC; CDR3: CASSLGGNLLETQYF
length: 14; D: NA; size: once; V: TRBV11-2; J: TRBJ1-2; DNA: TGTGCCAGCAGCTTAGAAGTAGGGCCTATGGGCTACACCTTC; CDR3: CASSLEVGPMGYTF
length: 15; D: TRBD1; size: few; V: TRBV5-1; J: TRBJ2-7; DNA: TGCGCCAGCAGCTTGCAGTCGGGACAGACCTACGAGCAGTACTTC; CDR3: CASSLQSGQTYEQYF
length: 16; D: NA; size: NA; V: TRBV7-2; J: TRBJ1-3; DNA: TGTGCCAGCAGCTTCGACGGGACCTTCTCTGGAAACACCATATATTTT; CDR3: CASSFDGTFSGNTIYF
length: 15; D: TRBD1; size: NA; V: TRBV19; J: TRBJ1-5; DNA: TGTGCCAGTATGGGGACAGGGGGAACTGAGAAGCCCCAGCATTTT; CDR3: CASMGTGGTEKPQHF
length: 13; D: NA; size: NA; V: TRBV4-2; J: TRBJ1-5; DNA: TGTGCCAGCAGCCGAGGAGGGAATCAGCCCCAGCATTTT; CDR3: CASSRGGNQPQHF
length: 16; D: NA; size: NA; V: TRBV28; J: TRBJ2-7; DNA: TGTGCCACCATTATTAGTCTAGGAATGGTCCCCTACGAGCAGTACTTC; CDR3: CATIISLGMVPYEQYF
length: 14; D: TRBD2; size: NA; V: TRBV29-1; J: TRBJ2-3; DNA: TGCAGCGTTTTAGCGGGGAAAGCCATAGATACGCAGTATTTT; CDR3: CSVLAGKAIDTQYF
length: 13; D: NA; size: NA; V: TRBV19; J: TRBJ1-2; DNA: TGTGCCAGTAGCGCAGTTCAGCCCTATGGCTACACCTTC; CDR3: CASSAVQPYGYTF
length: 17; D: TRBD1; size: NA; V: TRBV7-2; J: TRBJ1-5; DNA: TGTGCCAGCAGCCTTACAGGGGGGGGTGGGAGCAATCAGCCCCAGCATTTT; CDR3: CASSLTGGGGSNQPQHF
length: 16; D: NA; size: NA; V: TRBV27; J: TRBJ2-2; DNA: TGTGCCAGCAGCTACGACAGACTAGGGAACACCGGGGAGCTGTTTTTT; CDR3: CASSYDRLGNTGELFF
length: 16; D: TRBD2; size: NA; V: TRBV11-2; J: TRBJ2-1; DNA: TGTGCCAGCAGCCGAATAGGGGAGCGGGGGCGGAATGAGCAGTTCTTC; CDR3: CASSRIGERGRNEQFF
length: 14; D: NA; size: NA; V: TRBV2; J: TRBJ1-2; DNA: TGTGCCAGCAGTGAATTAACGGGAAGAGGTGGCTACACCTTC; CDR3: CASSELTGRGGYTF
length: 14; D: NA; size: NA; V: TRBV5-4; J: TRBJ1-1; DNA: TGTGCCAGCAGCCGCACACAACGTAACACTGAAGCTTTCTTT; CDR3: CASSRTQRNTEAFF
length: 14; D: TRBD1; size: NA; V: TRBV7-2; J: TRBJ1-5; DNA: TGTGCCAGCAGTCCGACAGGGATCGTTCAGCCCCAGCATTTT; CDR3: CASSPTGIVQPQHF
length: 16; D: NA; size: NA; V: TRBV7-3; J: TRBJ1-2; DNA: TGTGCCAGCAGCTTAGGGTTCGGCCCTAACCCTCATGGCTACACCTTC; CDR3: CASSLGFGPNPHGYTF
length: 15; D: NA; size: NA; V: TRBV28; J: TRBJ1-5; DNA: TGTGCCAGCAGTTTAGGTAGGGTTCCTCGGCAGCCCCAGCATTTT; CDR3: CASSLGRVPRQPQHF
length: 15; D: NA; size: few; V: TRBV7-2; J: TRBJ2-6; DNA: TGTGCCAGCAGCCCGGCGTGGTCTGGGGCCAACGTCCTGACTTTC; CDR3: CASSPAWSGANVLTF
length: 16; D: NA; size: once; V: TRBV28; J: TRBJ2-2; DNA: TGTGCCAGCAACGTTCCGTTTGACGGAGACACCGGGGAGCTGTTTTTT; CDR3: CASNVPFDGDTGELFF
length: 13; D: NA; size: NA; V: TRBV5-1; J: TRBJ2-7; DNA: TGCGCCAGCAGCTTGGACACTCTCGTCGAGCAGTACTTC; CDR3: CASSLDTLVEQYF
length: 15; D: NA; size: once; V: TRBV28; J: TRBJ2-7; DNA: TGTGCCAGCAGTGGACAGGCAGGGGGGCCCTACGAGCAGTACTTC; CDR3: CASSGQAGGPYEQYF
length: 17; D: TRBD1; size: NA; V: TRBV5-6; J: TRBJ1-2; DNA: TGTGCCAGCAGTCCGGGGACAGGTTCGGGGAACATATATGGCTACACCTTC; CDR3: CASSPGTGSGNIYGYTF
length: 16; D: NA; size: NA; V: TRBV27; J: TRBJ1-3; DNA: TGTGCCAGCAGTTCCGGGAGGGGAGGCTCTGGAAACACCATATATTTT; CDR3: CASSSGRGGSGNTIYF
length: 16; D: NA; size: NA; V: TRBV15; J: TRBJ1-1; DNA: TGTGCCACCAGCAGACCTCGGACGGGCGGTGACACTGAAGCTTTCTTT; CDR3: CATSRPRTGGDTEAFF
length: 11; D: NA; size: NA; V: TRBV20-1; J: TRBJ1-2; DNA: TGCAGTGCTAGAAAGGTCTATGGCTACACCTTC; CDR3: CSARKVYGYTF
length: 12; D: NA; size: NA; V: TRBV7-2; J: TRBJ1-2; DNA: TGTGCCAGCAGCTTAGACGACAGTCTCCGCATCTTC; CDR3: CASSLDDSLRIF
length: 14; D: NA; size: few; V: TRBV28; J: TRBJ2-1; DNA: TGTGCCAGCAGGTCGTCGACCCCCTACAATGAGCAGTTCTTC; CDR3: CASRSSTPYNEQFF
length: 14; D: NA; size: NA; V: TRBV28; J: TRBJ1-1; DNA: TGTGCCAGCAAGGGGGGAGGAGGGCACACTGAAGCTTTCTTT; CDR3: CASKGGGGHTEAFF
length: 15; D: TRBD1; size: once; V: TRBV9; J: TRBJ1-1; DNA: TGTGCCAGCAGCCCAGGGGGTGCGGACGAGACTGAAGCTTTCTTT; CDR3: CASSPGGADETEAFF
length: 15; D: TRBD1; size: NA; V: TRBV5-4; J: TRBJ1-2; DNA: TGTGCCAGCAGCTTGGATGCAGGGGGCGCACGGGGCTACACCTTC; CDR3: CASSLDAGGARGYTF
length: 14; D: TRBD1; size: NA; V: TRBV4-1; J: TRBJ1-2; DNA: TGCGCCAGCAGCCAACAGGACAGGGACTATGGCTACACCTTC; CDR3: CASSQQDRDYGYTF
length: 11; D: NA; size: NA; V: TRBV30; J: TRBJ2-1; DNA: TGTGCCTGGAGTGTAAGGGATGAGCAGTTCTTC; CDR3: CAWSVRDEQFF
length: 14; D: NA; size: NA; V: TRBV19; J: TRBJ1-2; DNA: TGTGCCAGTAGACGGTCAGGCGCCGTCGACGGCTACACCTTC; CDR3: CASRRSGAVDGYTF
length: 15; D: TRBD2; size: NA; V: TRBV7-2; J: TRBJ2-2; DNA: TGTGCCAGCAGCTCAACTAGCGGGGGTGCCGGGGAGCTGTTTTTT; CDR3: CASSSTSGGAGELFF